This T cell receptor beta chain appears in the sequencing data of a study of cytomegalovirus exposure and HLA in healthy donors. Whole-study results and caveats: Most of the TCR beta V segments (in an earlier analysis) were productive either about 87% or about 30% of the time.

The V gene end was trimmed by 0 bases and the J gene end by 6 bases; junction bases not matched to a gene: 7. Germline CDR1 reads MNHNS; CDR2 reads SASEGT. The CDR3 has 16 amino acids. Use of 60 Vbeta and 13 Jbeta primers characterized the PCR. The repertoire was sequenced with immunoSEQ multiplex PCR; TCRdb's copy has only in-frame clones and lacks some. The sample has 100,000 to 150,000 clones; approximately 78% are singletons. Remarks on this clone: Antigen unknown.

Material for sequencing was PBMCs. The clonotype was recovered from a human donor in good health. The chain combines TRBV6-1 with TRBJ1-2, with 10 bases identical to TRBD1. This chain's CDR3 is CASSEALGQGSDGYTF. The CDR3 nucleotides are TGTGCCAGCAGTGAAGCGTTGGGACAGGGGTCCGATGGCTACACCTTC.